One and the same sample provided the 29 T cell receptor beta chains below, sequenced in a study of blood T cell repertoires in COVID-19. TCRdb's table, derived via immunoSEQ multiplex PCR, lists solely in-frame clones and lacks some. The sample lists 140,000 or so clones, just under 80% occurring once. Sequencing used peripheral blood. All receptors come from a woman aged 55-69 years with acute or convalescent COVID-19.

This clone was picked up a small number of times. The chain is built from TRBV30 and TRBJ2-7; maybe TRBD2 (6 bases). The CDR3 has 11 residues. V was pared by 7 bases and J by 2 bases, with 9 bases between. The germline V gene has CDR1 GTSNPN and CDR2 SVGIG (reference sequence). The CDR3 nucleotides read TGTGCCTCAGCGGGCCCCTACGAGCAGTACTTC. Its translation is CASAGPYEQYF.

This clone was seen at least ten times. This sequence joins TRBV28 and TRBJ1-5; TRBD1 might be the D (5 bases). The CDR3 loop spans 17 amino acids. Per germline, CDR1 MDHEN and CDR2 SYDVKM. Trimming left V 7 bases short and J 2 bases short, with 21 bases between. In nucleotides, the CDR3 is TGTGCCAGCATTTCCCAGGGTGAGAGTAATGGCAATCAGCCCCAGCATTTT. Amino acid sequence: CASISQGESNGNQPQHF. Full variable domain (rest looked up from reference TRBV28 and TRBJ1-5): DVKVTQSSRYLVKRTGEKVFLECVQDMDHENMFWYRQDPGLGLRLIYFSYDVKMKEKGDIPEGYSVSREKKERFSLILESASTNQTSMYLCASISQGESNGNQPQHFGDGTRLSIL.

This clone was detected only once. The chain is built from TRBV19 and TRBJ2-5; a weak D match, TRBD1 (5 bases). This CDR3 is built from 15 residues. Trimming removed 1 base from V and 2 bases from J, with 11 bases in between. The germline V gene encodes CDR1 LNHDA and CDR2 SQIVND (reference sequence). The CDR3 loop reads CASSIGQLGQETQYF. DNA of the CDR3: TGTGCCAGTAGTATAGGACAGCTTGGACAAGAGACCCAGTACTTC.

This clone was observed once. The chain has TRBV5-4 and TRBJ1-4; 7 positions match TRBD1. CDR1 and CDR2 from the germline V gene are SGHNT and YYREEE (reference sequence). The CDR3 is 14 amino acids. V was clipped by 4 bases and J by 7 bases; unmatched bases: 7. This CDR3 reads CASSQGQLSEKLFF. CDR3 coding DNA: TGTGCCAGCAGCCAGGGACAGTTGAGTGAAAAACTGTTTTTT. Variable domain in full (rest from reference TRBV5-4 and TRBJ1-4): ETGVTQSPTHLIKTRGQQVTLRCSSQSGHNTVSWYQQALGQGPQFIFQYYREEENGRGNFPPRFSGLQFPNYSSELNVNALELDDSALYLCASSQGQLSEKLFFGSGTQLSVL.

The V gene is TRBV18, the J gene TRBJ2-3; 11 bases match TRBD2. The CDR3 has 18 residues. The germline V gene encodes CDR1 KGHSH and CDR2 LQKENI. V trimming: 6 bases; J trimming: 2 bases; junction bases outside the gene matches: 13. The CDR3, as DNA: TGTGCCAGCTCCCATACTAGCGGGAGTTGGGGATCCACAGATACGCAGTATTTT. Encoded protein: CASSHTSGSWGSTDTQYF. The variable domain in full, with the rest retrieved from reference TRBV18 and TRBJ2-3, is NAGVMQNPRHLVRRRGQEARLRCSPMKGHSHVYWYRQLPEEGLKFMVYLQKENIIDESGMPKERFSAEFPKEGPSILRIQQVVRGDSAAYFCASSHTSGSWGSTDTQYFGPGTRLTVL.

The chain links TRBV27 to TRBJ2-7; 13 nucleotides line up with TRBD2. V shed 2 bases and J 0 bases; nucleotides not matched to a gene: 10. The CDR3 runs to 19 residues. CDR1 is MNHEY and CDR2 is SMNVEV in the germline V gene (reference sequence). This chain's CDR3 is CASSLRTSGRASSSYEQYF. DNA for the CDR3: TGTGCCAGCAGTTTAAGAACTAGCGGGAGGGCTTCCAGCTCCTACGAGCAGTACTTC.

This rearrangement joins TRBV27 to TRBJ2-5; no reliable D call. V was pared by 6 bases and J by 5 bases, with 16 bases between. CDR1 and CDR2 from the germline V gene are MNHEY and SMNVEV (reference sequence). There are 14 residues in the CDR3. This CDR3 is CASSPLRFGETQYF. The CDR3 DNA follows: TGTGCCAGCAGCCCCCTCAGATTCGGGGAGACCCAGTACTTC.

The rearrangement joins TRBV5-1 to TRBJ2-2; the match to TRBD2 covers 7 bases. Germline values: CDR1 SGHRS, CDR2 YFSETQ. J lost 4 bases, V lost 5 bases, and 8 bases had no gene match. This CDR3 contains 15 residues. DNA of the CDR3: TGCGCCAGCAGACCCCGACTAGCTTCCACCGGGGAGCTGTTTTTT. Its protein product is CASRPRLASTGELFF.

The V gene is TRBV28, the J gene TRBJ1-4; possible D gene TRBD1, 6 bases. V lost 2 bases and J lost 8, with 12 bases in between. The CDR3 is 14 residues long. CDR1 and CDR2 (germline): MDHEN, SYDVKM. Here the CDR3 reads CASSLTQGWEKLFF. The CDR3 DNA is TGTGCCAGCAGTTTAACCCAGGGGTGGGAAAAACTGTTTTTT.

Concerning this clone: The germline gene is not matched at one end of the junction; a read error may be the cause. The rearrangement uses TRBV30 and TRBJ2-7, with TRBD2 identical over 7 bases. CDR3 length: 12 residues. Looked up from germline, CDR1 is GTSNPN and CDR2 is SVGIG (reference sequence). The CDR3 nucleotides read TGTGCCTGGAGTGGACTAGCTACCCCCCTCTTCTTC. It translates to CAWSGLATPLFF.

The CDR3 bases are TGCGCCAGCAGCAGAAATTTCCTTAACTATGGCTACACCTTC. Protein: CASSRNFLNYGYTF. V and J are TRBV10-2 and TRBJ1-2, with D uncertain. The CDR3 is 14 amino acids. From germline, CDR1 is WSHSY and CDR2 SAAADI. Trimming removed 6 bases from V and 1 base from J, with 12 bases in between.

This rearrangement joins TRBV2 to TRBJ2-7; 12 nucleotides agree with TRBD2. V shed 7 bases and J 2 bases; nucleotides not matched to a gene: 21. The CDR3 sequence is 20 residues long. Germline CDR1 SNHLY, CDR2 FYNNEI. For the CDR3, the DNA is TGTGCCAGCATAGGTCAGGATACCGGGACTAGCGGGCACGGGCCCTACGAGCAGTACTTC. This translates into CASIGQDTGTSGHGPYEQYF.

V gene TRBV5-1 combines with J gene TRBJ1-6; 10 positions agree with TRBD1. The CDR3 is 14 residues long. Germline-derived CDR1 and CDR2 are SGHRS and YFSETQ. Unmatched junction bases numbered 4, after V lost 2 bases and J lost 11 bases. CDR3 in DNA: TGCGCCAGCAGCTTTGGGACAGGGGCGGCACCCCTCCACTTT. Its protein product is CASSFGTGAAPLHF.

The chain couples TRBV2 to TRBJ2-7, with D possibly matching TRBD1 (5 bases). This CDR3 has 11 residues. V was shortened by 3 bases and J by 6 bases, with 6 bases between the two germline ends. Germline CDR1 is SNHLY and CDR2 is FYNNEI. CDR3 residues: CASSDGAEQYF. CDR3 bases: TGTGCCAGCAGTGATGGGGCCGAGCAGTACTTC.

J is TRBJ2-5 and V is TRBV6-4; the D is unclear. This CDR3 contains 14 residues. V lost 5 bases to trimming and J lost 0 bases, with 10 bases between them. CDR1 and CDR2 (germline): MRHNA, SNTAGT. Written as DNA, the CDR3 is TGTGCCAGCAGTACCACAGCCTACCAAGAGACCCAGTACTTC. Protein: CASSTTAYQETQYF.

A few counts support this clone. Other DNA sequences in this sample translate to the same CDR3. The CDR3 nucleotides read TGCGCCAGCAGCCGAGACAGCCAAGAGACCCAGTACTTC. It codes for CASSRDSQETQYF. This chain uses TRBV10-1 with TRBJ2-5; tentative D call: TRBD1 (5 bases). Germline CDR1 reads WNHNN; CDR2 reads SYGVQD (reference sequence). The CDR3 extends over 13 amino acids. Trimming took off 6 bases at V and 1 base at J, with 9 bases between the two ends.

This sequence joins TRBV12-1 and TRBJ2-7; the D call in the table, TRBD1, was not verified against the DNA. TRBV12-1 is reported as a pseudogene. The CDR3 runs to 14 residues. The CDR3 DNA sequence: TGTGCCAGCAGCTTGCCGGGACAGCTATACGAGCAGTACTTC. Amino acids: CASSLPGQLYEQYF.

DNA of the CDR3: TGCGCCAGCAGCTTAGGTACAGGGAAGAATTCACCCCTCCACTTT. Translated: CASSLGTGKNSPLHF. The V gene is TRBV5-1, the J gene TRBJ1-6; TRBD1 might be the D (6 bases). The V gene lost 2 bases and the J gene lost 7 bases, with 13 bases spanning the gap. The CDR3 is made up of 15 amino acids. In germline, CDR1 is SGHRS, CDR2 YFSETQ.

The rearrangement uses TRBV2 and TRBJ1-3; D perhaps matches TRBD1 (6 bases). CDR1 is SNHLY and CDR2 is FYNNEI in the germline V gene. V lost 3 bases to trimming and J lost 2 bases, with 8 bases between them. This CDR3 spans 14 amino acids. The CDR3 loop reads CASSDRGAGNTIYF. CDR3 DNA sequence: TGTGCCAGCAGTGACAGGGGCGCTGGAAACACCATATATTTT.

This rearrangement joins TRBV2 to TRBJ1-2; tentative D call: TRBD1 (6 bases). V lost 5 bases to trimming and J lost 4 bases, with 14 bases between them. The germline CDR1 and CDR2 sequences are SNHLY and FYNNEI. The CDR3 consists of 14 residues. CDR3 loop: CASSRNRDGYGYTF. The CDR3, as DNA: TGTGCCAGCAGTAGGAACAGGGACGGCTATGGCTACACCTTC.

This sequence joins TRBV5-1 and TRBJ1-1; tentatively, D is TRBD1 (5 bases). The CDR3 has 15 amino acids. V was clipped by 4 bases and J by 3 bases, with 16 bases between them. The germline CDR1 and CDR2 sequences are SGHRS and YFSETQ. CDR3 nucleotides: TGCGCCAGCAGCCCCGATTGGACACGGGACACTGAAGCTTTCTTT. Its translation is CASSPDWTRDTEAFF.

This clone showed up just a few times. The chain joins TRBV15 to TRBJ2-1, with D unclear. The V end lost 4 bases, the J end lost 0 bases, and 10 bases lay between the germline ends. The CDR3 totals 15 residues. CDR1 is LNHNV, CDR2 YYDKDF, per germline (reference sequence). The DNA for the CDR3 is TGTGCCACCAGCACGGTCGCCCACTCCTACAATGAGCAGTTCTTC. It translates to CATSTVAHSYNEQFF.

J is TRBJ2-7 and V is TRBV27, with TRBD2 matching 10 bases. V dropped 6 bases and J dropped 1; count of bases not matched to a gene: 15. The CDR3 consists of 18 residues. CDR1 and CDR2 (germline): MNHEY, SMNVEV (reference sequence). The CDR3 DNA follows: TGTGCCAGCAGGATGGGACTAGCGCACCATAGTAAGTCCTACGAGCAGTACTTC. It specifies CASRMGLAHHSKSYEQYF.

The chain employs TRBV4-1 and TRBJ2-2, with D unclear. V lost 4 bases to trimming and J lost 2 bases, with 14 bases between them. The CDR3 runs to 16 residues. Germline CDR1 MGHRA, CDR2 YSYEKL. CDR3: CASSLSARVNTGELFF. The DNA of the CDR3 is TGCGCCAGCAGCCTTTCCGCGCGAGTCAACACCGGGGAGCTGTTTTTT.

This clone showed up many times. The J gene is TRBJ2-7, the V gene TRBV25-1; TRBD1 matches at 9 bases. The V gene end was trimmed by 4 bases and the J gene end by 3 bases; junction bases not matched to a gene: 7. The CDR3 spans 15 residues. From germline, CDR1 is MGHDK and CDR2 SYGVNS. CDR3 bases: TGTGCCAGCAGTGGAATCGGGACAGGGTACTACGAGCAGTACTTC. This gives the protein CASSGIGTGYYEQYF.

The rearrangement uses TRBV7-9 and TRBJ2-1; D call uncertain. The CDR3 is 12 residues long. The germline V gene encodes CDR1 SEHNR and CDR2 FQNEAQ (reference sequence). Trimming shortened V by 7 bases and J by 6 bases, and 10 bases separated the two germline ends. In DNA, the CDR3 is TGTGCCAGCACCCCTACCGGCAATGAGCAGTTCTTC. It translates to CASTPTGNEQFF.

The chain has TRBV6-1 and TRBJ1-1; maybe TRBD1 (5 bases). Trimming removed 0 bases at V and 1 base at J, with 6 bases between. The CDR3 totals 14 residues. Germline CDR1 is MNHNS and CDR2 is SASEGT. CDR3 DNA: TGTGCCAGCAGTGAAGCCGGGGGGAACACTGAAGCTTTCTTT. Translated: CASSEAGGNTEAFF.

This CDR3 is CASSIDLFGTSERAATQYF. The CDR3, as DNA: TGTGCCAGTAGTATAGATCTATTTGGTACAAGCGAGAGGGCGGCTACGCAGTATTTT. V usage is TRBV19 and J usage is TRBJ2-3, with a tentative D call TRBD2 (5 bases). Per germline, CDR1 LNHDA and CDR2 SQIVND (reference sequence). This CDR3 contains 19 residues. V was cut by 0 bases and J by 8 bases, with 27 bases left in between.

This rearrangement joins TRBV30 to TRBJ2-5; weak D call: TRBD1 (6 bases). V lost 2 bases and J lost 0, with 13 bases in between. Germline V gene lookup returns CDR1 GTSNPN and CDR2 SVGIG (reference sequence). There are 15 residues in the CDR3. In DNA form, the CDR3 reads TGTGCCTGGAGTTATGGGACAATAAACCAAGAGACCCAGTACTTC. It yields the protein CAWSYGTINQETQYF.